Sequencing of this T cell receptor beta chain was carried out in a study of T cell responses to AZD1222 COVID-19 vaccine. About the research overall: Second doses at about 4 or about 12 weeks were pooled. General observations from the study: Along spike, vaccine-associated CD4 TCRs were found throughout, with dominance at 160-218 and 743-854.

Some clones are missing from TCRdb's copy, which holds only in-frame ones; the method was immunoSEQ multiplex PCR. The table includes 150,000 or so clones, 90% detected once. The table lists this clone with a few counts. Its target is not known. The TCR originated in an adult in good health. The sample consisted of peripheral blood, taken on day 0 of AZD1222 vaccination.

The CDR3 DNA reads as TGTGCCAGCAGCTCCGGGGACATTAACGTACTCCAAGAGACCCAGTACTTC. Amino acid sequence: CASSSGDINVLQETQYF. The rearrangement joins TRBV11-2 to TRBJ2-5; D is possibly TRBD1 (6 bases). Germline V gives CDR1 SGHAT, CDR2 FQNNGV. This CDR3 contains 17 residues. The V gene lost 4 bases and the J gene lost 1 base, with 19 bases spanning the gap.